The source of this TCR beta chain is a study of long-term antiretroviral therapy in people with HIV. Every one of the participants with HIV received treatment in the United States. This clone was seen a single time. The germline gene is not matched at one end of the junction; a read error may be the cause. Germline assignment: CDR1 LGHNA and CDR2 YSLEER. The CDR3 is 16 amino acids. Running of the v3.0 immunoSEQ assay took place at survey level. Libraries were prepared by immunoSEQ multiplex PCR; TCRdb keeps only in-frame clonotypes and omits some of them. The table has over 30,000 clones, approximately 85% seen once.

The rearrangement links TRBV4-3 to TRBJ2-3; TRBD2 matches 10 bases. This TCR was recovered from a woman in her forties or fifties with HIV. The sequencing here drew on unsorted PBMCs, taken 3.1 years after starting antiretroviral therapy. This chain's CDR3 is CASSGGLAEGTDMQYF. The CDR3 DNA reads TGCGCCAGCAGCGGAGGACTAGCGGAGGGCACAGATATGCAGTATTTT.